The 10 T cell receptor beta chains listed next were all sequenced from one sample in a study of T cell responses to AZD1222 COVID-19 vaccine. Libraries were prepared by immunoSEQ multiplex PCR; TCRdb keeps only in-frame clonotypes and omits some of them. Of under 150,000 clones listed, roughly nine tenths are singletons. The sample in question was peripheral blood, obtained on day 0 of AZD1222 vaccination. These receptor sequences come from an adult in good health.

The chain combines TRBV5-1 with TRBJ1-2; 9 bases map to TRBD1. The V and J ends lost 4 bases and 6 bases, in that order; junction bases with no gene match: 4. Germline-derived CDR1 and CDR2 are SGHRS and YFSETQ. The CDR3 is 13 residues long. The CDR3: CASSNRDRDGYTF. The CDR3 DNA reads as TGCGCCAGCAGCAATAGGGACAGGGATGGCTACACCTTC.

V is TRBV9 and J is TRBJ2-5, with D possibly being TRBD1 or TRBD2 (5 bases each). Germline V lookup: CDR1 SGDLS, CDR2 YYNGEE. Trimming took 0 bases from V and 5 from J, leaving 14 bases between them. The CDR3 runs 15 residues. CDR3 nucleotide sequence: TGTGCCAGCAGCGTAGAATTGGGGACCGGCGAGACCCAGTACTTC. Protein sequence: CASSVELGTGETQYF.

V gene TRBV4-2 combines with J gene TRBJ2-2, with D perhaps matching TRBD1 or TRBD2 (5 bases each). The germline gives CDR1 LGHNA, CDR2 YNFKEQ. V gave up 5 bases and J gave up 3 bases, with 16 bases separating them. There are 16 residues in the CDR3. In DNA, the CDR3 is TGTGCCAGCAGCAACACCGGGACCTCCCACACCGGGGAGCTGTTTTTT. Translating it yields CASSNTGTSHTGELFF.

J is TRBJ1-4 and V is TRBV5-6; no firm D call. The germline V and J ends were trimmed by 0 bases and 5 bases, with 8 bases remaining between them. The CDR3 length is 14 residues. The germline CDR1 and CDR2 sequences are SGHDT and YYEEEE. In DNA form, the CDR3 reads TGTGCCAGCAGCTTGGGGACGGAAAATGAAAAACTGTTTTTT. It codes for CASSLGTENEKLFF. The full variable domain, rest sourced from reference TRBV5-6 and TRBJ1-4, is DAGVTQSPTHLIKTRGQQVTLRCSPKSGHDTVSWYQQALGQGPQFIFQYYEEEERQRGNFPDRFSGHQFPNYSSELNVNALLLGDSALYLCASSLGTENEKLFFGSGTQLSVL.

This sequence joins TRBV11-3 and TRBJ2-7; a possible D gene is TRBD1 (5 bases). The CDR3 totals 16 residues. The V gene's germline CDR1 is SGHNT and CDR2 YENEEA. Trimming removed 0 bases from V and 2 bases from J, with 14 bases in between. The CDR3 region is CASSLEGQGCPYEQYF. The CDR3 coding sequence is TGTGCCAGCAGCTTAGAGGGCCAGGGATGTCCCTACGAGCAGTACTTC.

This clone was seen only once. V usage is TRBV6-2 or TRBV6-3 and J usage is TRBJ1-2; D ambiguous. The CDR3 sequence is 14 residues long. V lost 3 bases to trimming and J lost 4 bases, with 12 bases between them. Germline CDR1 reads MNHEY; CDR2 reads SVGEGT. This CDR3 reads CASSYKEGGYGYTF. The CDR3 DNA is TGTGCCAGCAGTTATAAGGAAGGAGGCTATGGCTACACCTTC.

The V call is TRBV19, the J call TRBJ2-1; a possible D gene is TRBD1 (5 bases). The CDR3 extends over 15 amino acids. V gave up 5 bases and J gave up 5 bases, with 16 bases separating them. Germline CDR1 is LNHDA and CDR2 is SQIVND (reference sequence). The CDR3, as DNA: TGTGCCAGTAGTCCCTCCAGGGTATACAACAATGAGCAGTTCTTC. This gives the protein CASSPSRVYNNEQFF.

This chain uses TRBV6-5 with TRBJ2-3; 7 bases fit TRBD1. CDR3 length: 15 amino acids. The trim removed 7 bases at V and 1 base at J, leaving 8 bases unmatched. Germline CDR1 reads MNHEY; CDR2 reads SVGAGI. In DNA, the CDR3 is TGTGCCAGCACCCTAGGACAGGTTGGCACAGATACGCAGTATTTT. Translated: CASTLGQVGTDTQYF.

This chain links TRBV27 with TRBJ2-3, with TRBD1 matching 12 bases. CDR1 is MNHEY, CDR2 SMNVEV, per germline (reference sequence). The CDR3 loop spans 15 amino acids. After removal of 3 bases from V and 8 bases from J, the junction contained 6 bases not matched to a gene. CDR3 nucleotides: TGTGCCAGCAGTTTTTTGGGACAGGGGGCTCCTACGCAGTATTTT. Residues: CASSFLGQGAPTQYF.

V and J are TRBV30 and TRBJ2-1; D is unclear. Trimming pared 2 bases from V and 6 bases from J, leaving 11 bases between. The CDR3 is 13 amino acids. Germline V CDR1 and CDR2: GTSNPN, SVGIG (reference sequence). The CDR3 loop reads CAWSSQWGNEQFF. The CDR3 nucleotides read TGTGCCTGGAGTTCCCAGTGGGGCAATGAGCAGTTCTTC.